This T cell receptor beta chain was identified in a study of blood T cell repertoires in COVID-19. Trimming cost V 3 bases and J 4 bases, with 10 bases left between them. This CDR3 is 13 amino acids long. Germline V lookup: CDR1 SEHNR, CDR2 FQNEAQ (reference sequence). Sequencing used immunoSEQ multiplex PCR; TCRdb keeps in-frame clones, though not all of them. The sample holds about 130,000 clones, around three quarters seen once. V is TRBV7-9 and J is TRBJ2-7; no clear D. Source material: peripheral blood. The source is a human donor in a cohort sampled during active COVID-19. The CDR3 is CASSFPGWYEQYF. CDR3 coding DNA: TGTGCCAGCAGCTTCCCAGGTTGGTACGAGCAGTACTTC.